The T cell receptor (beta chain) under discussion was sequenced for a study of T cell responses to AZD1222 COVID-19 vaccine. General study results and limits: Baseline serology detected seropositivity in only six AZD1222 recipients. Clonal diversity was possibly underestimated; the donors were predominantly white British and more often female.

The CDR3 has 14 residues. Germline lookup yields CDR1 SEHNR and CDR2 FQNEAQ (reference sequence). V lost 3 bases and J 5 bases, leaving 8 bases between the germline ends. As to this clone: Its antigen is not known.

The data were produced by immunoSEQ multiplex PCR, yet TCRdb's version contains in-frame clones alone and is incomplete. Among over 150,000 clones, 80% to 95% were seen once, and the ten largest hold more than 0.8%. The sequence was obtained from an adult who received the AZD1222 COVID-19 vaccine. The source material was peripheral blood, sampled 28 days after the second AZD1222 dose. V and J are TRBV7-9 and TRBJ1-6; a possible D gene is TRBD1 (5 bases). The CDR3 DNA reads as TGTGCCAGCAGCTTCGGGACGGATAATTCACCCCTCCACTTT. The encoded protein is CASSFGTDNSPLHF. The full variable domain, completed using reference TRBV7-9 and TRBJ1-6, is DTGVSQNPRHKITKRGQNVTFRCDPISEHNRLYWYRQTLGQGPEFLTYFQNEAQLEKSRLLSDRFSAERPKGSFSTLEIQRTEQGDSAMYLCASSFGTDNSPLHFGNGTRLTVT.